This T cell receptor (beta chain) is from a study of T cells in localized non-small cell lung cancer. Assay used: immunoSEQ multiplex PCR; TCRdb lists only in-frame clones, some missing. The repertoire holds tens of thousands of clones, with approximately 84% as singletons. Of note for this clone: Its antigen is unknown.

Study outcomes and limitations: Sequencing was restricted to one tumor region; therefore, heterogeneity remains possible. Longer overall survival was linked to higher blood T cell density.

Sequencing was performed on peripheral blood, taken before any cancer treatment. This TCR was recovered from a man between 35 and 75 years old with stage I lung adenocarcinoma.

CDR3 residues: CASSGTSGEGTQYF. Here the CDR3 DNA reads TGTGCCAGCAGCGGGACTAGCGGGGAAGGGACCCAGTACTTC. The chain is built from TRBV25-1 and TRBJ2-5, with 13 bases lining up with TRBD2. The CDR3 runs 14 residues. Per germline, CDR1 MGHDK and CDR2 SYGVNS. After removal of 6 bases from V and 7 bases from J, the junction contained 5 bases not matched to a gene. Using reference TRBV25-1 and TRBJ2-5 for the parts outside the CDR3, the full variable domain is EADIYQTPRYLVIGTGKKITLECSQTMGHDKMYWYQQDPGMELHLIHYSYGVNSTEKGDLSSESTVSRIRTEHFPLTLESARPSHTSQYLCASSGTSGEGTQYFGPGTRLLVL.